A single sample gave rise to the 2 T cell receptor beta chains below, sequenced in a study of cytomegalovirus exposure and HLA in healthy donors. Primers: 60 Vbeta forward and 13 Jbeta reverse. Libraries were prepared by immunoSEQ multiplex PCR; TCRdb keeps only in-frame clonotypes and omits some of them. The data contain roughly 110,000 clones, around three quarters of them singletons. The sequenced sample was PBMCs. These receptors all stem from a female donor in good health and CMV-seronegative.

The rearrangement joins TRBV2 to TRBJ2-5; 8 bases are shared with TRBD2. The germline V gene has CDR1 SNHLY and CDR2 FYNNEI. With V trimmed by 2 bases and J by 3 bases, 2 bases remained unmatched. CDR3 length equals 14 residues. CDR3 protein: CASSERRGEETQYF. The CDR3 DNA reads as TGTGCCAGCAGTGAAAGGCGGGGGGAAGAGACCCAGTACTTC. Using reference TRBV2 and TRBJ2-5 for the parts outside the CDR3, the full variable domain is EPEVTQTPSHQVTQMGQEVILRCVPISNHLYFYWYRQILGQKVEFLVSFYNNEISEKSEIFDDQFSVERPDGSNFTLKIRSTKLEDSAMYFCASSERRGEETQYFGPGTRLLVL.

This chain uses TRBV7-2 with TRBJ1-4; D remains ambiguous. This CDR3 has 15 residues. Trimming took off 1 base at V and 0 bases at J, with 6 bases between the two ends. Germline CDR1 SGHTA, CDR2 FQGNSA. The CDR3 region has the DNA TGTGCCAGCAGCTTAGGTGGGCCAACTAATGAAAAACTGTTTTTT. Amino acid sequence: CASSLGGPTNEKLFF.